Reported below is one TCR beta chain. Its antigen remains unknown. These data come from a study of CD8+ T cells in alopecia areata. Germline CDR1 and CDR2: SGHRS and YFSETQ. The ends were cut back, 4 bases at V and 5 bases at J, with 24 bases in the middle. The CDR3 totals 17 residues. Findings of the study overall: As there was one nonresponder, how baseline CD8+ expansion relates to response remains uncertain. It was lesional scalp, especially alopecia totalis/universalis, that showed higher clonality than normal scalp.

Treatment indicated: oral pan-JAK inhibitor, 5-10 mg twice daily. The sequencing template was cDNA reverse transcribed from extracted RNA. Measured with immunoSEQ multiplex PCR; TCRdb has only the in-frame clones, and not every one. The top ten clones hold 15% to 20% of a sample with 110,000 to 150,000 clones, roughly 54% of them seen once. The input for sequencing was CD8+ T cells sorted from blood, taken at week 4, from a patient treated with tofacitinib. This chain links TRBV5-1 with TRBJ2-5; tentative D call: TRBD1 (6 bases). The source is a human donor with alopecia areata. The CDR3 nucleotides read TGCGCCAGCAGCCCCTCTCGGGACACCCTGCTGAAGGAGACCCAGTACTTC. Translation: CASSPSRDTLLKETQYF.